Listed here is a single TCR beta chain. The specificity of this receptor is unknown. Base qualities were left out, and no much larger clone turns up one base away. Libraries were made using the immunoSEQ multiplex PCR assay. The authors' analysis ran thus. A statistical classification framework was built to diagnose cytomegalovirus status from the catalog of TCR beta chain sequences. Held by TCRdb, this immuneACCESS table contains in-frame sequences only and omits some clones. Under half of the omission traces to an unresolved V gene where checked; the cause of the rest is unknown. The D gene and trimming were derived from the DNA, and the V and J assignments and clone size from that table. For this sample there are over 75,000 clones; roughly 88% appear just once. The ten largest clones represent 2% to 2.5% of the sample. These data belong to a study of cytomegalovirus exposure and HLA in healthy donors (dated by TCRdb to 2015 to 2018). General notes on the study: A later analysis indicated that the 90 to 150 validation repertoires were generated on the platform also employed for the roughly 650 repertoires of the first cohort. The study aimed to test whether signatures of past pathogen exposure could be identified by cataloging public T cell receptors. A separate validation cohort of 100 to 150 different subjects was used in addition to the 666-subject first cohort. To predict cytomegalovirus infection status, the study brought together high-throughput TCR immunosequencing, statistical association of individual TCRs with disease status, and machine learning.

Overall study outcomes, separate from this receptor: All 110 or so repertoires were used to score co-occurrence in the validation cohort in a later analysis, because that analysis had no HLA typing for the cohort. It was suggested by the authors that the approach could potentially be generalized to other disease states and immunological phenotypes. A total of 164 TCR beta chains were listed by the study as associated with cytomegalovirus. In both the original and validation cohorts, the classifier was reported to diagnose cytomegalovirus status with high specificity and sensitivity. Of the cluster scores, 85% to 95% were above 0 in a later analysis, which found that TCRs clustered in the first cohort also tended to co-occur in the 110 or so validation repertoires. In vitro tests confirmed that a few of the cytomegalovirus-associated TCR beta chains recognize cytomegalovirus antigens. While some public TCRs were present in many individuals, most TCR sequences turned up only very rarely across donors.

The donors were included in the validation cohort of 120 subjects, a group kept apart from the roughly 670-subject first cohort. The germline V and J ends show losses of 5 bases and 6 bases respectively, and no gene match explains 7 bases of the junction. The CDR3 sequence holds 13 residues, the cysteine and phenylalanine included. Left in the record is the CDR3 DNA by itself, 39 bases read in frame from the first base. Per the germline V gene, SGHAT is the CDR1 and FQNNGV is the CDR2. Recombination joined TRBV11-2 with TRBJ2-7; TRBD2 aligns with 7 central bases. The sample taken for sequencing was PBMCs. The receptor was isolated from a man aged 30-40 years in good health and CMV-seronegative. The DNA is TGTGCCAGCAGCGAGGCGGGAGTGGTCGAGCAGTACTTC. Translation gives CASSEAGVVEQYF.